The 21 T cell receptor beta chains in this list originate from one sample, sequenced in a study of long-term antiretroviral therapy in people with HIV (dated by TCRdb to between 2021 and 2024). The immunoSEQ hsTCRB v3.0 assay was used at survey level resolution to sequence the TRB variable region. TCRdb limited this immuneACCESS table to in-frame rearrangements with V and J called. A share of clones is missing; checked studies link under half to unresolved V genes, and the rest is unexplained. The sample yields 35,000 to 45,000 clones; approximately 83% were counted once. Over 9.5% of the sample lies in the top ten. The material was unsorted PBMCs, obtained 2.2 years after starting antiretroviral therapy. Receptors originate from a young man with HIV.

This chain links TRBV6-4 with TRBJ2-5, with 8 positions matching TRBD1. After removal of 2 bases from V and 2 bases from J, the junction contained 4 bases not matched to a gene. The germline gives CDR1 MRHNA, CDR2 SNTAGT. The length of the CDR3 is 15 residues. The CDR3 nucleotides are TGTGCCAGCAGTGACGGCGACAGGGGACAAGAGACCCAGTACTTC. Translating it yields CASSDGDRGQETQYF.

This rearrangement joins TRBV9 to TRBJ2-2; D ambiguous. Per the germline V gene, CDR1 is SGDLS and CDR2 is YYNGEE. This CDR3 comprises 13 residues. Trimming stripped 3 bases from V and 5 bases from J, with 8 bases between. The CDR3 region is CASSGHGTGELFF. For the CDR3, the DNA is TGTGCCAGCAGCGGCCATGGAACCGGGGAGCTGTTTTTT. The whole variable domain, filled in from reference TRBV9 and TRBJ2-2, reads DSGVTQTPKHLITATGQRVTLRCSPRSGDLSVYWYQQSLDQGLQFLIQYYNGEERAKGNILERFSAQQFPDLHSELNLSSLELGDSALYFCASSGHGTGELFFGEGSRLTVL.

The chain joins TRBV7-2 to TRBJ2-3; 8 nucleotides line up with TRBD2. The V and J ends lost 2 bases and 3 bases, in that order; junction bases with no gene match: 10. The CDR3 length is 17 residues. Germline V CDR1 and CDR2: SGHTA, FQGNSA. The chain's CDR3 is CASSLPADGRATDTQYF. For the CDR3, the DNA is TGTGCCAGCAGCTTACCAGCGGACGGGAGGGCAACAGATACGCAGTATTTT.

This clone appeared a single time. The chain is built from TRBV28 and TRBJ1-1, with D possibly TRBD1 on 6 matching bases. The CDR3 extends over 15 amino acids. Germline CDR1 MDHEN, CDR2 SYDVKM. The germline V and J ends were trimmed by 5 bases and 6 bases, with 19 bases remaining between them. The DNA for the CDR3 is TGTGCCAGCAGTATTCAGGGGACGAGGATCGCTGAAGCTTTCTTT. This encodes CASSIQGTRIAEAFF. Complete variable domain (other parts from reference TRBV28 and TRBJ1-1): DVKVTQSSRYLVKRTGEKVFLECVQDMDHENMFWYRQDPGLGLRLIYFSYDVKMKEKGDIPEGYSVSREKKERFSLILESASTNQTSMYLCASSIQGTRIAEAFFGQGTRLTVV.

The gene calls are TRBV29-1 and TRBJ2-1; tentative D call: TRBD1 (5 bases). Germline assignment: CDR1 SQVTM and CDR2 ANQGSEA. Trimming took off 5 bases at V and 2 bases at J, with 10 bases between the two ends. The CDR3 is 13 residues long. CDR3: CSVTGPAYNEQFF. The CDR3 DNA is TGCAGCGTTACAGGACCCGCCTACAATGAGCAGTTCTTC.

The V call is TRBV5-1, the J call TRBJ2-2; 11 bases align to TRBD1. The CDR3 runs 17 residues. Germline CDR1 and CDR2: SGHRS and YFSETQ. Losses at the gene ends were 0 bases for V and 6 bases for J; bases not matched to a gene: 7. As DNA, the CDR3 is TGCGCCAGCAGCTTGGCCGGACAGGGGGCGCAGGCCGGGGAGCTGTTTTTT. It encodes CASSLAGQGAQAGELFF. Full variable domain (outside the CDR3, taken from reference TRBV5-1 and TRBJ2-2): KAGVTQTPRYLIKTRGQQVTLSCSPISGHRSVSWYQQTPGQGLQFLFEYFSETQRNKGNFPGRFSGRQFSNSRSEMNVSTLELGDSALYLCASSLAGQGAQAGELFFGEGSRLTVL.

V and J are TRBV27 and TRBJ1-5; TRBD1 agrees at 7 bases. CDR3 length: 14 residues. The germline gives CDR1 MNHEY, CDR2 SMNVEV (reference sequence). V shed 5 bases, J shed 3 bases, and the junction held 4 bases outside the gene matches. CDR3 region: CASSMGQNNQPQHF. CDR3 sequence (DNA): TGTGCCAGCAGTATGGGACAGAACAATCAGCCCCAGCATTTT.

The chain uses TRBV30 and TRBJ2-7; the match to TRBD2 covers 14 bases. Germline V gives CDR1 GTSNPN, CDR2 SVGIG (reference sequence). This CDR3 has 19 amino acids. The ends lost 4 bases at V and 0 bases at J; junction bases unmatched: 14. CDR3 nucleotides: TGTGCCTGGACCATCCCCGGGACTAGCGGGAGCATGAGCTCCTACGAGCAGTACTTC. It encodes CAWTIPGTSGSMSSYEQYF.

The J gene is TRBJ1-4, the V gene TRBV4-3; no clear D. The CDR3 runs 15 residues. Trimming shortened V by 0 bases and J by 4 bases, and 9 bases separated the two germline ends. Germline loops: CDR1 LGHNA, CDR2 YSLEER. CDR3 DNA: TGCGCCAGCAGCCAAGATGGGAAGTTTAATGAAAAACTGTTTTTT. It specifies CASSQDGKFNEKLFF.

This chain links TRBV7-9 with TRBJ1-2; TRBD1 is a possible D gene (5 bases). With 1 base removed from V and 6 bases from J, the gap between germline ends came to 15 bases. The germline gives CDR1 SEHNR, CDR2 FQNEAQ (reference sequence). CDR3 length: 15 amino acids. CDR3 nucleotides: TGTGCCAGCAGCTTAGACGGGGCTAAGGAGAATGGCTACACCTTC. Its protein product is CASSLDGAKENGYTF.

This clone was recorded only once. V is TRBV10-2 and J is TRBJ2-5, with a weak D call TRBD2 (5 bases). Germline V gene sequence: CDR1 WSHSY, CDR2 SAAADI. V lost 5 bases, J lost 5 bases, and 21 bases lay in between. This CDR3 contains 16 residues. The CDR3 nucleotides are TGCGCCAGCAGTAAAACCACCGACCGGGCGGGCGAGACCCAGTACTTC. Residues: CASSKTTDRAGETQYF.

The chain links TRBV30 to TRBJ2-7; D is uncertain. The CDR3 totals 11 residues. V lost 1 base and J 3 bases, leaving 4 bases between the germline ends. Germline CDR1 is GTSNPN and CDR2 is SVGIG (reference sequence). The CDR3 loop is CAWSENYEQYF. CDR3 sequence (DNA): TGTGCCTGGAGTGAGAACTACGAGCAGTACTTC.

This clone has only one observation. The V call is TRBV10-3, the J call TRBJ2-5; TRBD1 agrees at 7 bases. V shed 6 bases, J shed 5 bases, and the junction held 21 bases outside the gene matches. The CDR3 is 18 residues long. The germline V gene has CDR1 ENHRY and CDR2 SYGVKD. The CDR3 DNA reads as TGTGCCATCAGCCCGATCAGTAAGACAGGGAGTCTGGGCGAGACCCAGTACTTC. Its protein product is CAISPISKTGSLGETQYF.

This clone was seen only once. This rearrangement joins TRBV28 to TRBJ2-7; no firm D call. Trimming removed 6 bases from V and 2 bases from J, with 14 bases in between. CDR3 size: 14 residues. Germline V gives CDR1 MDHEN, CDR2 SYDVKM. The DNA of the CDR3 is TGTGCCAGCAGCAAACAAATACCCCCCTACGAGCAGTACTTC. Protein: CASSKQIPPYEQYF.

The CDR3, as DNA: TGTGCCAGCAGCTTATCGTCAGTTGAGCAGTTCTTC. This sequence encodes CASSLSSVEQFF. This chain uses TRBV11-2 with TRBJ2-1, with D uncertain. The V end was cut by 2 bases, the J end by 9 bases, with 8 bases between. Germline V lookup: CDR1 SGHAT, CDR2 FQNNGV. The CDR3 sequence is 12 residues long.

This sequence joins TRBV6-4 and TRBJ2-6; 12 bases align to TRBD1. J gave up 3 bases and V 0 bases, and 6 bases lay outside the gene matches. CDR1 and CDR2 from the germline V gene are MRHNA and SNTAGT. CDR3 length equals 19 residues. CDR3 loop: CASSDSGQGALGGANVLTF. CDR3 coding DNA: TGTGCCAGCAGTGACTCGGGACAGGGGGCCCTCGGTGGGGCCAACGTCCTGACTTTC.

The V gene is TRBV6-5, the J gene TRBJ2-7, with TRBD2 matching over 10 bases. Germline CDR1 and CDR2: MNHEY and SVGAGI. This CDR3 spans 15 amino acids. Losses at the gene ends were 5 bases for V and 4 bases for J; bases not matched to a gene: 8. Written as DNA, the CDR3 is TGTGCCAGCAGTCTTCTAGCGGGAGAGGGTTACGAGCAGTACTTC. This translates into CASSLLAGEGYEQYF.

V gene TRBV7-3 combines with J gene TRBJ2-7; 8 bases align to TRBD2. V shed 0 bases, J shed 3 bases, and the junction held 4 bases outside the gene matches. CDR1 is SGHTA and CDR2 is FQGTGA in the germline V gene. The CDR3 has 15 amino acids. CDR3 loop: CASSLTGGANYEQYF. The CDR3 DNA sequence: TGTGCCAGCAGCTTAACCGGGGGGGCCAACTACGAGCAGTACTTC.

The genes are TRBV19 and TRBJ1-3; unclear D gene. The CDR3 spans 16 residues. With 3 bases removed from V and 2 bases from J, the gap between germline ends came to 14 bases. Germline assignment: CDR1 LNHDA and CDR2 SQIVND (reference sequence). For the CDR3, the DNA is TGTGCCAGTAGTATGGTACACCCAAGGACTGGAAACACCATATATTTT. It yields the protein CASSMVHPRTGNTIYF. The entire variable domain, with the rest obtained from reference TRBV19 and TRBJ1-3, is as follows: DGGITQSPKYLFRKEGQNVTLSCEQNLNHDAMYWYRQDPGQGLRLIYYSQIVNDFQKGDIAEGYSVSREKKESFPLTVTSAQKNPTAFYLCASSMVHPRTGNTIYFGEGSWLTVV.

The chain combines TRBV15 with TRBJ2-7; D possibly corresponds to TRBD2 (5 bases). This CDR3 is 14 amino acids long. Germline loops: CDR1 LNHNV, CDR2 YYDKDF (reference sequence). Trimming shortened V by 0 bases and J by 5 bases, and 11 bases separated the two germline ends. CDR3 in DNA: TGTGCCACCAGCAGAGACCGGGGTCGTCACGAGCAGTACTTC. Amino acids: CATSRDRGRHEQYF.

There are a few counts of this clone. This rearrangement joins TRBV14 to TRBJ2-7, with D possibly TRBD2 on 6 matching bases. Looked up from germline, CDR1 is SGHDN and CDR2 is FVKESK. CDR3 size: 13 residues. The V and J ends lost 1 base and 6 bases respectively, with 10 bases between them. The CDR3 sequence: CASSQAARGEQYF. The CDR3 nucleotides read TGTGCCAGCAGCCAAGCCGCGCGGGGCGAGCAGTACTTC.